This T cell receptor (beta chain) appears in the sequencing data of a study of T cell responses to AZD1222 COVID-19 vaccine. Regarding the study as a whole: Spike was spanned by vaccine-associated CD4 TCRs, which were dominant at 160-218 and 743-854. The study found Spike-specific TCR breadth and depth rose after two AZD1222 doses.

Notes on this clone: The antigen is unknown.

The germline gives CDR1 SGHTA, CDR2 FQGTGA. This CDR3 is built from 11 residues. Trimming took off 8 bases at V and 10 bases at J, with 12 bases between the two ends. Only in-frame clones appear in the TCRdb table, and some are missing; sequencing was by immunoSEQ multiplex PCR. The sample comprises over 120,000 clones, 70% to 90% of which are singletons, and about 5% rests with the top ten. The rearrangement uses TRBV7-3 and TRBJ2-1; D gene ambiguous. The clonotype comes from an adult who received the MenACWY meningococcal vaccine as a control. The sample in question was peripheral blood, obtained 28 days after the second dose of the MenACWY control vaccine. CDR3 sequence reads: CASGPEGEQFF. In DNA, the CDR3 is TGTGCCAGCGGCCCGGAAGGGGAGCAGTTCTTC. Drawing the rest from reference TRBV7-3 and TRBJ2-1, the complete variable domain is GAGVSQTPSNKVTEKGKYVELRCDPISGHTALYWYRQSLGQGPEFLIYFQGTGAADDSGLPNDRFFAVRPEGSVSTLKIQRTERGDSAVYLCASGPEGEQFFGPGTRLTVL.